These 17 T cell receptor beta chains share one sample of origin, sequenced in a study of cytomegalovirus exposure and HLA in healthy donors. PCR used 60 Vbeta primers and 13 Jbeta primers. Using immunoSEQ multiplex PCR, the repertoire was profiled, and TCRdb retains in-frame clones only, with some absent. The sample includes about 180,000 clones, approximately 80% of them seen just once. Sequenced material: PBMCs. Receptors were obtained from a woman between 50 and 59 years old in good health and CMV-seronegative.

The rearrangement joins TRBV9 to TRBJ2-6; D is unclear. CDR1 is SGDLS, CDR2 YYNGEE, per germline. Trimming cost V 4 bases and J 4 bases, with 12 bases left between them. This CDR3 comprises 15 residues. The CDR3, as DNA: TGTGCCAGCAGCACTAAGTCACCAGGGGCCAACGTCCTGACTTTC. Protein sequence: CASSTKSPGANVLTF.

The chain employs TRBV20-1 and TRBJ1-3; D uncertain. This CDR3 is 11 amino acids long. In germline, CDR1 is DFQATT, CDR2 SNEGSKA (reference sequence). The V end was cut by 6 bases, the J end by 2 bases, with 5 bases between. CDR3 residues: CSAPTGNTIYF. As DNA, the CDR3 is TGCAGTGCCCCAACTGGAAACACCATATATTTT.

For this clone: The same CDR3 also results from other DNA sequences found in this sample. The genes are TRBV15 and TRBJ2-7, with D maybe TRBD2 (5 bases). The germline V and J ends were trimmed by 0 bases and 4 bases, with 7 bases remaining between them. Per the germline V gene, CDR1 is LNHNV and CDR2 is YYDKDF (reference sequence). This CDR3 has 13 amino acids. The CDR3 loop is CATSRDAGYEQYF. The CDR3 DNA is TGTGCCACCAGCAGAGATGCGGGTTACGAGCAGTACTTC.

This chain joins TRBV7-9 and TRBJ1-2; 11 positions match TRBD1. V trimming: 5 bases; J trimming: 4 bases; junction bases outside the gene matches: 18. CDR3 length: 19 residues. CDR1 SEHNR and CDR2 FQNEAQ come from the germline V gene (reference sequence). CDR3 amino acids: CASSRKDRGPSPVSYGYTF. In DNA form, the CDR3 reads TGTGCCAGCAGCAGAAAGGACAGGGGGCCTTCCCCTGTGTCCTATGGCTACACCTTC.

The V gene is TRBV29-1, the J gene TRBJ1-2; 8 bases fit TRBD1. Germline V gene data show CDR1 as SQVTM and CDR2 as ANQGSEA. The CDR3 has 13 residues. J lost 3 bases, V lost 6 bases, and 6 bases had no gene match. CDR3 in amino acids: CSVEGQADYGYTF. In DNA, the CDR3 is TGCAGCGTGGAGGGACAGGCTGACTATGGCTACACCTTC. Based on the CDR3 plus reference TRBV29-1 and TRBJ1-2, the full variable domain is SAVISQKPSRDICQRGTSLTIQCQVDSQVTMMFWYRQQPGQSLTLIATANQGSEATYESGFVIDKFPISRPNLTFSTLTVSNMSPEDSSIYLCSVEGQADYGYTFGSGTRLTVV.

V gene TRBV19 combines with J gene TRBJ2-7; 8 nucleotides line up with TRBD1. J was trimmed by 5 bases and V by 6 bases; bases with no gene match: 6. CDR3 size: 13 residues. CDR1 is LNHDA and CDR2 is SQIVND in the germline V gene (reference sequence). The CDR3: CASRRQGSHEQYF. The DNA for the CDR3 is TGTGCCAGTAGAAGACAGGGGAGCCACGAGCAGTACTTC.

The chain recombines TRBV19 with TRBJ2-1; 10 nucleotides align to TRBD2. V shed 5 bases, J shed 12 bases, and the junction held 10 bases outside the gene matches. Germline loops: CDR1 LNHDA, CDR2 SQIVND (reference sequence). The CDR3 has 14 residues. As DNA, the CDR3 is TGTGCCAGTAGTGAAGGGACTAGCGCGTGGGGGCAGTTCTTC. Its translation: CASSEGTSAWGQFF. Full variable domain (outside the CDR3, taken from reference TRBV19 and TRBJ2-1): DGGITQSPKYLFRKEGQNVTLSCEQNLNHDAMYWYRQDPGQGLRLIYYSQIVNDFQKGDIAEGYSVSREKKESFPLTVTSAQKNPTAFYLCASSEGTSAWGQFFGPGTRLTVL.

The chain combines TRBV21-1 with TRBJ2-7; TRBD1 is taken as the D call from the table, unchecked against the DNA. TRBV21-1 is a recognized pseudogene. The CDR3 runs 15 residues. CDR3: CASRKQAERHYEQYF. CDR3 in DNA: TGTGCCAGCAGGAAACAGGCAGAAAGACATTACGAGCAGTACTTC.

This chain connects TRBV18 to TRBJ2-2, with TRBD1 identical over 8 bases. The CDR3 loop spans 17 amino acids. The germline gives CDR1 KGHSH, CDR2 LQKENI. Trimming took 2 bases from V and 6 from J; bases not matched to a gene: 11. The CDR3 DNA sequence: TGTGCCAGCTCACCATCCGGATTTCGGACAGGGCCCGGGGAGCTGTTTTTT. Amino acids: CASSPSGFRTGPGELFF.

V and J are TRBV2 and TRBJ2-7; TRBD1 matches at 9 bases. Losses at the gene ends were 6 bases for V and 2 bases for J; bases not matched to a gene: 8. This CDR3 region has 15 residues. Per germline, CDR1 SNHLY and CDR2 FYNNEI. In DNA, the CDR3 is TGTGCCAGCAGGGGGTTACAGGGGGCGGCCTACGAGCAGTACTTC. As protein: CASRGLQGAAYEQYF.

The rearrangement links TRBV19 to TRBJ2-7; maybe TRBD1 (5 bases). Trimming pared 5 bases from V and 4 bases from J, leaving 18 bases between. Germline V gives CDR1 LNHDA, CDR2 SQIVND (reference sequence). CDR3 length equals 15 residues. DNA for the CDR3: TGTGCCAGTAGTTCACGGGCGACAGCCGGTTACGAGCAGTACTTC. This codes for CASSSRATAGYEQYF.

The rearrangement joins TRBV7-2 to TRBJ2-7, with D possibly matching TRBD2 (6 bases). Germline CDR1 SGHTA, CDR2 FQGNSA. Trimming removed 5 bases at V and 2 bases at J, with 13 bases between. The CDR3 has 14 residues. CDR3: CASSMVGGTYEQYF. Written as DNA, the CDR3 is TGTGCCAGCAGCATGGTGGGGGGTACCTACGAGCAGTACTTC.

This clone was counted only a few times. The chain links TRBV5-5 to TRBJ1-3; D possibly corresponds to TRBD1 (6 bases). The germline V gene has CDR1 SGHKS and CDR2 YYEKEE (reference sequence). The CDR3 runs to 14 residues. The V gene lost 4 bases and the J gene lost 0 bases, with 8 bases spanning the gap. The CDR3 protein is CASSVQGSGNTIYF. Written as DNA, the CDR3 is TGTGCCAGCAGCGTACAGGGCTCTGGAAACACCATATATTTT.

The rearrangement links TRBV4-1 to TRBJ1-4; D perhaps matches TRBD1 (6 bases). V shed 4 bases and J shed 0 bases, with 24 bases lying between them. The CDR3 runs 20 residues. The germline gives CDR1 MGHRA, CDR2 YSYEKL. The chain's CDR3 is CASSRYTPDRHKPTNEKLFF. The CDR3 DNA reads TGCGCCAGCAGCCGCTACACCCCGGACAGACATAAACCAACTAATGAAAAACTGTTTTTT.

V is TRBV10-3 and J is TRBJ2-3; 7 nucleotides agree with TRBD2. V lost 0 bases, J lost 0 bases, and 9 bases stayed unmatched. Germline V gene data show CDR1 as ENHRY and CDR2 as SYGVKD. The CDR3 sequence is 18 residues long. The CDR3 is CAISESVASGSSTDTQYF. DNA for the CDR3: TGTGCCATCAGTGAGTCGGTAGCTAGCGGTTCTAGCACAGATACGCAGTATTTT.

The V and J genes are TRBV5-1 and TRBJ2-2; 12 bases match TRBD2. The germline gives CDR1 SGHRS, CDR2 YFSETQ. The junction had 5 bases not matched to a gene; V was cut back by 2 bases and J by 6 bases. This CDR3 has 16 amino acids. CDR3 bases: TGCGCCAGCAGCTTTTGGCTAGCGGGAGGGTCCGGGGAGCTGTTTTTT. Translation: CASSFWLAGGSGELFF.

The gene calls are TRBV7-6 and TRBJ2-7, with D perhaps TRBD1 (6 bases). Trimming pared 5 bases from V and 5 bases from J, leaving 10 bases between. The CDR3 contains 12 residues. Germline V gene data show CDR1 as SGHVS and CDR2 as FNYEAQ. DNA for the CDR3: TGTGCCAGCAGCCCGGACAGCAACGAGCAGTACTTC. The encoded protein is CASSPDSNEQYF.